These T cell receptor beta chains were read from a single sample in a study of cytomegalovirus exposure and HLA in healthy donors. This table comes from immunoSEQ multiplex PCR, and its TCRdb copy is limited to in-frame clones, with some not included. The table has about 65,000 clones, about 91% seen once. The source material was PBMCs. These receptors came from a woman aged 18-35 years in good health and CMV-seronegative. Each CDR3 is given with its conserved first and last residue. The D gene is left open where the match is weak. Size is omitted from some rows. Given values are once, few, many or a class for expanded clones.

V	size	D	J	DNA	CDR3
TRBV14	.	TRBD1	TRBJ1-3	TGTGCCAGCAGGCGACAGGGAGGCTCTGGAAACACCATATATTTT	CASRRQGGSGNTIYF
TRBV7-9	.	TRBD1	TRBJ1-2	TGTGCCAGCAGAGCCGGGACAGGGAGTTACTATGGCTACACCTTC	CASRAGTGSYYGYTF
TRBV7-2	.	TRBD2	TRBJ2-3	TGTGCCAGCAGCGGCGGGACTAGCGGGAGCTCAGATACGCAGTATTTT	CASSGGTSGSSDTQYF
TRBV29-1	.	.	TRBJ2-2	TGCAGCGTTGTTCTACGCCTACAGGGCGCCGGGGAGCTGTTTTTT	CSVVLRLQGAGELFF
TRBV7-9	once	.	TRBJ2-3	TGTGCCAGCAGCTTAGACTACACAGATACGCAGTATTTT	CASSLDYTDTQYF
TRBV15	.	TRBD1	TRBJ2-1	TGTGCCACGCTACAGGGGCAAGGAAGCTCCTACAATGAGCAGTTCTTC	CATLQGQGSSYNEQFF
TRBV5-4	.	.	TRBJ2-3	TGTGCCAGCAGCTTGGGTCTGACTAGCACAGATACGCAGTATTTT	CASSLGLTSTDTQYF
TRBV7-3	.	TRBD2	TRBJ2-7	TGTGCCAGCAGCTTAAATATGGGGGAGGGGCCTCGGTACGAGCAGTACTTC	CASSLNMGEGPRYEQYF
TRBV10-3	.	TRBD1	TRBJ2-7	TGTGCCATCAGTGTGGAGAGACAGGGGAGAAACGAGCAGTACTTC	CAISVERQGRNEQYF
TRBV7-9	.	.	TRBJ2-3	TGTGCCAGCAGCGCGCCGGGAGCAGATACGCAGTATTTT	CASSAPGADTQYF
TRBV5-1	.	.	TRBJ1-1	TGCGCCAGCAGCTCAAACATGAACACTGAAGCTTTCTTT	CASSSNMNTEAFF
TRBV28	.	.	TRBJ1-2	TGTGCCAGCAGCTTTAGTGGCTACACCTTC	CASSFSGYTF
TRBV30	.	TRBD2	TRBJ2-7	TGTGCCTGGAGTGTACAACTAGCGTACGAGCAGTACTTC	CAWSVQLAYEQYF
TRBV7-2	.	.	TRBJ2-7	TGTGCCAGCAGCCCGAGTCGGGATAATGCCTACGAGCAGTACTTC	CASSPSRDNAYEQYF
TRBV6-6	.	TRBD1	TRBJ1-1	TGTGCCAGCAGCCTCGGACAGGTGAACACTGAAGCTTTCTTT	CASSLGQVNTEAFF
TRBV29-1	.	.	TRBJ2-3	TGCAGCGTGGGGGGACTTGGAGAACGCGATACGCAGTATTTT	CSVGGLGERDTQYF
TRBV6-1	.	.	TRBJ1-2	TGTGCCAGCAGCCTGGACGGACAATATGGCTACACCTTC	CASSLDGQYGYTF
TRBV28	.	.	TRBJ2-6	TGTGCCAGCAGCTACCCCCCCCAATCTGGGGCCAACGTCCTGACTTTC	CASSYPPQSGANVLTF
TRBV2	.	.	TRBJ2-2	TGTGCCAGCAGTGAAGCAGCTGGCGGGGAGCTGTTTTTT	CASSEAAGGELFF
TRBV28	few	TRBD1	TRBJ1-1	TGTGCCAGCAGTTCCTACAGGGGAAGGAACACTGAAGCTTTCTTT	CASSSYRGRNTEAFF
TRBV6-1	.	.	TRBJ1-3	TGTGCCACGCTCAAGCAGGATAACTCTGGAAACACCATATATTTT	CATLKQDNSGNTIYF
TRBV6-6	once	.	TRBJ1-4	TGTGCCAGCAGCTCAACAGGCGACTTAGGAAACGAAAAACTGTTTTTT	CASSSTGDLGNEKLFF
TRBV5-4	.	TRBD2	TRBJ2-2	TGTGCCAGCAGCTTGTTTTTAGCGGGACCCGGGGAGCTGTTTTTT	CASSLFLAGPGELFF
TRBV19	.	TRBD2	TRBJ2-7	TGTGCCAGTAGTTTTAGCGGGAGTTCCTCCTACGAGCAGTACTTC	CASSFSGSSSYEQYF
TRBV6-1	.	TRBD1	TRBJ1-1	TGTGCCAGCAGAGTAACAGGGGGTGTAACTGAAGCTTTCTTT	CASRVTGGVTEAFF
TRBV7-9	.	.	TRBJ2-3	TGTGCCAGCAGCCCTATGGCAGATACGCAGTATTTT	CASSPMADTQYF